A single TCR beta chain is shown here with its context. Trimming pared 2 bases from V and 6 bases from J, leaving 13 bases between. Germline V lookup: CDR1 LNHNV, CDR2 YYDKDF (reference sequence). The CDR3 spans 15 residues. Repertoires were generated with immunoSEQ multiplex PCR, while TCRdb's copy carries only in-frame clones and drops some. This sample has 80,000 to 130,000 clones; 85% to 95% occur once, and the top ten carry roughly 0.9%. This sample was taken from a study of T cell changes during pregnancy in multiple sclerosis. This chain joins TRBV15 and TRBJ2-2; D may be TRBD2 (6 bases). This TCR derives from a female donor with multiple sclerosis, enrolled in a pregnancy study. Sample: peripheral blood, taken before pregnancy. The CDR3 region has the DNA TGTGCCACCAGCAGAACCCTGGACTACCCCGGGGAGCTGTTTTTT. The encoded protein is CATSRTLDYPGELFF.